This T cell receptor (beta chain) came from a study of blood T cell repertoires in COVID-19. Germline CDR1 is LNHDA and CDR2 is SQIVND (reference sequence). Trimming took 4 bases from V and 0 from J, leaving 10 bases between them. This CDR3 has 14 residues. Per the study methods: How many nucleated cells were present was estimated from reference gene primer amplification. The table came from immunoSEQ multiplex PCR; TCRdb's copy has only in-frame clones and leaves some out. V and J calls and clone size are given by that table; D and trimming were obtained from the DNA. The sample includes under 85,000 clones, roughly 80% seen only once; the top ten take 9.5% to 10%.

The chain combines TRBV19 with TRBJ2-7; no definite D call. This clonotype originated in a human donor in a cohort sampled during active COVID-19. The specimen sequenced was peripheral blood. The CDR3 here is CASSKTPLSYEQYF. The CDR3 region has the DNA TGTGCCAGTAGTAAGACTCCCCTCTCCTACGAGCAGTACTTC.